This TCR beta chain was observed in a study of shared clonotypes between healthy human individuals. CD45RO-negative, CCR7-selected cells formed the naive CD8 fraction, which excluded terminally differentiated effector memory CD45RA+ cells. Generated by immunoSEQ multiplex PCR, the TCRdb table keeps only in-frame clones and is missing some. The table has around 650,000 clones, roughly 95% seen once. The V and J ends lost 5 bases and 3 bases, in that order; junction bases with no gene match: 9. Germline CDR1 is MGHRA and CDR2 is YSYEKL. This CDR3 comprises 15 residues. This chain joins TRBV4-1 and TRBJ1-2; 7 positions match TRBD1. This TCR was recovered from a woman aged 25-40 years in good health. The sequencing input was naive CD8+ T cells sorted from blood. The CDR3 loop reads CASSSKQGRDYGYTF. The CDR3 coding sequence is TGCGCCAGCAGCTCAAAACAGGGGAGGGACTATGGCTACACCTTC.